What follows are 21 T cell receptor beta chains derived from one specimen sequenced in a study of CD8+CD57+ T cells in acquired aplastic anemia. For CDR3 and TCR beta VDJ profiling, genomic DNA was the template used. TCRdb fed the reads into MiXCR, producing one record per CDR3 protein. The table has 400,000 to 450,000 distinct CDR3 sequences, 60% to 80% seen once. Sequenced: sorted CD4+, CD8+, or CD8+CD57+ T cells (not recorded which) from PBMCs. The receptors originated from a human donor in good health, serving as a control.

The chain couples TRBV5-1 to TRBJ2-7; perhaps TRBD2 as D (5 bases). This CDR3 is built from 14 residues. With 1 base removed from V and 3 bases from J, the gap between germline ends came to 11 bases. Germline assignment: CDR1 SGHRS and CDR2 YFSETQ. The DNA for the CDR3 is TGCGCCAGCAGCTTGTCCGGGAATGGCTACGAGCAGTACTTC. Translated: CASSLSGNGYEQYF.

The chain uses TRBV20-1 and TRBJ1-5; 7 bases are shared with TRBD1. V lost 2 bases to trimming and J lost 14 bases; unmatched junction nucleotides: 15. Germline values: CDR1 DFQATT, CDR2 SNEGSKA (reference sequence). There are 14 residues in the CDR3. The CDR3 region is CSARPGQISYNEHF. CDR3 sequence (DNA): TGCAGTGCTAGACCGGGACAGATCTCCTACAACGAGCATTTT.

V usage is TRBV9 and J usage is TRBJ1-3; D not certain. CDR3 size: 17 residues. V lost 5 bases and J lost 4, with 22 bases in between. The germline gives CDR1 SGDLS, CDR2 YYNGEE. The CDR3 sequence: CASSPALSYMGGNTIYF. CDR3 nucleotides: TGTGCCAGCAGTCCGGCCCTATCCTATATGGGCGGAAACACCATATATTTT.

A single count supports this clonotype. The genes are TRBV7-9 and TRBJ1-5, with TRBD1 matching 9 bases. This CDR3 contains 14 residues. Germline V gene sequence: CDR1 SEHNR, CDR2 FQNEAQ (reference sequence). V trimming: 5 bases; J trimming: 7 bases; junction bases outside the gene matches: 6. The CDR3 region has the DNA TGTGCCAGCAGCCCCTGGACAGGGGAGCAGCCCCAGCATTTT. Protein product: CASSPWTGEQPQHF.

Many counts were recorded for this clonotype. The chain carries TRBV7-2 and TRBJ1-4; the D gene is possibly TRBD1 (5 bases). Germline CDR1 and CDR2: SGHTA and FQGNSA. The CDR3 is made up of 16 amino acids. Trimming shortened V by 2 bases and J by 4 bases, and 14 bases separated the two germline ends. The CDR3 DNA follows: TGTGCCAGCAGCTTAAGCGCCGGGGCAGATAATGAAAAACTGTTTTTT. Its protein product is CASSLSAGADNEKLFF.

On this clonotype: One end of the junction fails to match germline, which may point to a read error. The chain recombines TRBV15 with TRBJ1-1; D ambiguous. The CDR3 is 12 residues long. CDR1 is LNHNV, CDR2 YYDKDF, per germline (reference sequence). CDR3 sequence (DNA): TGTGCCACCAGCAGAGAGGAGGCCGAAGCGTTCTTT. Its protein is CATSREEAEAFF.

Regarding this clonotype: No conserved phenylalanine or tryptophan is present at the end of the CDR3, so a read error is the likely explanation. The DNA is omitted, as the CDR3 cannot be located on it reliably, and the CDR3 follows TCRdb's listing. This chain uses TRBV20-1 with TRBJ1-1; no check of the table's D call, TRBD1, against the DNA was made. The CDR3 spans 10 amino acids, including both terminal residues. CDR1 and CDR2 (germline): DFQATT, SNEGSKA (reference sequence). This CDR3 reads CSARVPQAGI.

This rearrangement joins TRBV12-3 or TRBV12-4 to TRBJ1-4; 7 positions agree with TRBD1. This CDR3 contains 15 residues. Trimming cost V 5 bases and J 7 bases; bases outside gene matches: 10. The CDR3 bases are TGTGCCAGCAGTCACGAACAGGGGAGAAGTGAAAAACTGTTTTTT. Its protein is CASSHEQGRSEKLFF.

This clonotype showed up many times. The rearrangement uses TRBV6-2 or TRBV6-3 and TRBJ2-1; D is unclear. Germline V gene sequence: CDR1 MNHEY, CDR2 SVGEGT. Trimming removed 6 bases from V and 5 bases from J, with 8 bases in between. The CDR3 runs 12 residues. Here the CDR3 reads CASRLKDNEQFF. CDR3 nucleotide sequence: TGTGCCAGCAGGCTTAAGGACAATGAGCAGTTCTTC.

This clonotype was counted only a few times. This may arise from a read error, as a much more abundant clone is one base away. The chain uses TRBV9 and TRBJ2-7, with D possibly matching TRBD2 (5 bases). This CDR3 has 13 residues. CDR1 and CDR2 from the germline V gene are SGDLS and YYNGEE. V shed 4 bases and J shed 3 bases, with 11 bases lying between them. As DNA, the CDR3 is TGTGCCAGCAGCATACGGACTCACTACGAGCAGTACTTC. Amino acid sequence: CASSIRTHYEQYF.

This clonotype was detected ten times or more. This rearrangement joins TRBV5-1 to TRBJ2-1, with TRBD1 matching over 9 bases. The CDR3 runs to 15 residues. V gave up 4 bases and J gave up 4 bases; unmatched junction bases: 6. Germline assignment: CDR1 SGHRS and CDR2 YFSETQ. The CDR3, as DNA: TGCGCCAGCAGCGGGTGGACAGGGGCATACAATGAGCAGTTCTTC. It translates to CASSGWTGAYNEQFF.

This clonotype showed up many times. This sequence joins TRBV2 and TRBJ1-6, with D hard to call. Germline-derived CDR1 and CDR2 are SNHLY and FYNNEI. V shed 4 bases and J shed 5 bases, with 9 bases lying between them. The CDR3 contains 14 residues. DNA for the CDR3: TGTGCCAGCAGTGCCGACGGGAATAATTCACCCCTCCACTTT. Amino acid sequence: CASSADGNNSPLHF.

Comments on this clonotype: The CDR3 does not end in the conserved phenylalanine or tryptophan, so this is likely a read error. The limits of the CDR3 on the DNA are not certain, so only TCRdb's listed CDR3 is given. The genes are TRBV7-3 and TRBJ1-2. From its first to its last residue, the CDR3 has 12 amino acids. CDR1 and CDR2 (germline): SGHTA, FQGTGA. The CDR3 spells CASSVRAGGCTC.

The chain combines TRBV3-1 with TRBJ2-4; 8 bases align to TRBD2. After removal of 4 bases from V and 7 bases from J, the junction contained 6 bases not matched to a gene. The CDR3 loop spans 14 amino acids. Germline assignment: CDR1 LGHDT and CDR2 YNNKEL (reference sequence). The CDR3 is CASSLSGLGNIQYF. In DNA, the CDR3 is TGTGCCAGCAGCCTGTCGGGACTAGGGAACATTCAGTACTTC.

The chain is built from TRBV5-1 and TRBJ2-3; the D gene is possibly TRBD1 (6 bases). Trimming cost V 4 bases and J 5 bases, with 17 bases left between them. Looked up from germline, CDR1 is SGHRS and CDR2 is YFSETQ. CDR3 length equals 15 residues. The CDR3: CASSPVWDKKDTQYF. DNA for the CDR3: TGCGCCAGCAGCCCCGTTTGGGACAAGAAAGATACGCAGTATTTT.

This clonotype appeared once. This may arise from a read error, as a much more abundant clone is one base away. This sequence joins TRBV4-1 and TRBJ2-1; 8 nucleotides match TRBD1. V lost 8 bases and J lost 7; bases outside the gene matches: 13. CDR3 length: 15 amino acids. Germline CDR1 and CDR2: MGHRA and YSYEKL. This chain's CDR3 is CASRSPQGAYNEQFF. For the CDR3, the DNA is TGCGCCAGCCGCAGTCCCCAGGGGGCGTATAATGAGCAGTTCTTC.

The V call is TRBV20-1, the J call TRBJ1-1; D gene unclear. In germline, CDR1 is DFQATT, CDR2 SNEGSKA (reference sequence). Trimming pared 6 bases from V and 0 bases from J, leaving 8 bases between. The CDR3 runs 12 residues. The CDR3 region has the DNA TGCAGTGCCACTTGGATGAACACTGAAGCTTTCTTT. This sequence encodes CSATWMNTEAFF.

A remark on this clonotype: No conserved phenylalanine or tryptophan ends this CDR3, so it is likely a read error. The limits of the CDR3 on the DNA are not certain, so only TCRdb's listed CDR3 is given. This chain uses TRBV2 with TRBJ1-2. Germline-derived CDR1 and CDR2 are SNHLY and FYNNEI. Both ends counted, the CDR3 spans 11 residues. The CDR3 sequence: CATSRAGGDTY.

This clonotype is a singleton in its sample. The chain combines TRBV20-1 with TRBJ1-1; D unclear. The CDR3 is 12 residues long. Trimming cost V 7 bases and J 12 bases, with 21 bases left between them. Looked up from germline, CDR1 is DFQATT and CDR2 is SNEGSKA (reference sequence). The CDR3 bases are TGCAGTGTAGCGATAGGTGGCCCCAGCACTTTCTTT. Encoded protein: CSVAIGGPSTFF.

This clonotype was detected ten times or more. The chain carries TRBV5-1 and TRBJ2-1; 8 bases align to TRBD1. Germline values: CDR1 SGHRS, CDR2 YFSETQ. V shed 4 bases and J 4 bases; nucleotides not matched to a gene: 7. The CDR3 contains 15 residues. The CDR3 sequence: CASSNEGQAYNEQFF. DNA for the CDR3: TGCGCCAGCAGCAACGAGGGACAGGCTTACAATGAGCAGTTCTTC.

Remarks on this clonotype: One end of the junction varies from germline; a read error may be responsible. This chain joins TRBV2 and TRBJ2-1; D is possibly TRBD1 (5 bases). The CDR3 runs to 14 residues. Germline V CDR1 and CDR2: SNHLY, FYNNEI. The CDR3: CASSRQGGITEELF. In DNA form, the CDR3 reads TGTGCCAGCAGCCGGCAGGGTGGTATCACCGAGGAGTTGTTT.